The rows below give T cell receptor beta chains drawn from one sample of a study of response to subunit inactivated influenza vaccine. TCRdb fed the RT-PCR reads into MiXCR, producing one record per CDR3 protein. The data show hundreds of thousands of distinct CDR3 sequences, with approximately 17% seen just once and roughly 11% held by the top ten. This sample comprised PBMCs from blood, obtained around 5 days after vaccination. The receptors shown here come from a man aged 50 to 59 who received an inactivated influenza vaccine. CDR3s include the opening cysteine and the closing phenylalanine or tryptophan. The D gene is left open where the match is weak.

V gene: TRBV5-6
D gene: NA
J gene: TRBJ2-5
CDR3 protein: CASSWVWLETQYF

V gene: TRBV7-2
D gene: NA
J gene: TRBJ2-3
CDR3 protein: CASSRGRGWVSQYF

V gene: TRBV20-1
D gene: TRBD2
J gene: TRBJ2-1
CDR3 protein: CSARGLAGDNEQFF

V gene: TRBV7-2
D gene: NA
J gene: TRBJ1-4
CDR3 protein: CASSYNMGEKLFF

V gene: TRBV20-1
D gene: NA
J gene: TRBJ2-3
CDR3 protein: CSATKTAEGSDTQYF

V gene: TRBV7-2
D gene: NA
J gene: TRBJ2-7
CDR3 protein: CASSAWTGTEYEQYF

V gene: TRBV13
D gene: TRBD2
J gene: TRBJ2-1
CDR3 protein: CASSPDTSSGGAFLTQFF

V gene: TRBV7-9
D gene: NA
J gene: TRBJ2-3
CDR3 protein: CASSLVSGNTDTQYF

V gene: TRBV6-1
D gene: NA
J gene: TRBJ2-1
CDR3 protein: CASSPTSTHNEQFF

V gene: TRBV28
D gene: TRBD2
J gene: TRBJ2-5
CDR3 protein: CASSESVGGQETQYF

V gene: TRBV28
D gene: TRBD2
J gene: TRBJ2-2
CDR3 protein: CASRTSGVNTGELFF

V gene: TRBV6-4
D gene: NA
J gene: TRBJ2-1
CDR3 protein: CASRPRAGWSNEQFF

V gene: TRBV3-1
D gene: TRBD2
J gene: TRBJ2-2
CDR3 protein: CASRILAGTGELFF

V gene: TRBV4-2
D gene: TRBD2
J gene: TRBJ2-1
CDR3 protein: CASSRPGLAGPNEQFF